The subject of this entry is one T cell receptor beta chain. The antigen remains undetermined. CDR1 SGHDT and CDR2 YYEEEE come from the germline V gene. V lost 0 bases to trimming and J lost 7 bases, with 10 bases between them. CDR3 length: 13 amino acids. The sample comes from a study of CD8+ T cells in alopecia areata. Study-level findings and limits: Among the cells sequenced in scalp samples are also the resident alphabeta T cells of normal skin.

After isolation, RNA underwent reverse transcription to generate cDNA as the sequencing template. Measured with immunoSEQ multiplex PCR; TCRdb has only the in-frame clones, and not every one. The data show over 150,000 clones, around three fifths seen once. This sequence joins TRBV5-6 and TRBJ1-1, with D hard to call. The clonotype was recovered from a human donor in good health. Sequencing was done on a sample of CD8+ T cells sorted from blood. The CDR3 sequence: CASSLVPDLEAFF. CDR3 bases: TGTGCCAGCAGCTTGGTGCCAGACCTTGAAGCTTTCTTT.